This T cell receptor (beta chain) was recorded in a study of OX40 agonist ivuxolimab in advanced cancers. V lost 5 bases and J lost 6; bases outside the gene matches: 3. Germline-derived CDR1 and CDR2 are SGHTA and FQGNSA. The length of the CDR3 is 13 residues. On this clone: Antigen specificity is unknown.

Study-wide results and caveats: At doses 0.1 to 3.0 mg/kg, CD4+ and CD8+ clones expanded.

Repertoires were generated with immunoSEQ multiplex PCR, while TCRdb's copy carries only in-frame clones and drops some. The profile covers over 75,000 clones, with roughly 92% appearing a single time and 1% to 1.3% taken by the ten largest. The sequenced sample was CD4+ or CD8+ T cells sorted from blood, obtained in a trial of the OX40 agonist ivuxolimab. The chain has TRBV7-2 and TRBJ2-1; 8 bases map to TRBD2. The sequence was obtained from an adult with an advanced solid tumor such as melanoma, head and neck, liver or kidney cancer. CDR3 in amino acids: CASSAGGINEQFF. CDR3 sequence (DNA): TGTGCCAGCAGCGCGGGAGGTATCAATGAGCAGTTCTTC.